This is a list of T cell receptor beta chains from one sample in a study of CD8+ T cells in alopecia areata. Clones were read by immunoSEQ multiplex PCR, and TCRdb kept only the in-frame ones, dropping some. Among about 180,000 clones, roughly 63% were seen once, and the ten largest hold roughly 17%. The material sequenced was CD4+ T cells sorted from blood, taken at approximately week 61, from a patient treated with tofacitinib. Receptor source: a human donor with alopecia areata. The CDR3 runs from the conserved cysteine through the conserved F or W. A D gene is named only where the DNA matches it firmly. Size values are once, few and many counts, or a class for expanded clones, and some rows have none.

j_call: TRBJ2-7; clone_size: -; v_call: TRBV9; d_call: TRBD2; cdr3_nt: TGTGCCAGCAGCGTAAGCCCCCAGATAGCGGGGGGTTTCTACGAGCAGTACTTC; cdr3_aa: CASSVSPQIAGGFYEQYF
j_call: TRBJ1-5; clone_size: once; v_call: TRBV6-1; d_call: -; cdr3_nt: TGTGCCAGCAGTGAAGTTGAAGTTTATCAGCCCCAGCATTTT; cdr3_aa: CASSEVEVYQPQHF
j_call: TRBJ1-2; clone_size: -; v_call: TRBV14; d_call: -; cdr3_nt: TGTGCCAGCAGCGGCACAGGAGGGGTCTATGGCTACACCTTC; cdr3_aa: CASSGTGGVYGYTF
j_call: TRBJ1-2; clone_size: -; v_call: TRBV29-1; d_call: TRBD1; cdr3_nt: TGCAGCGTTGAGGGACAGGGTCTAGGTGGCTACACCTTC; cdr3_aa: CSVEGQGLGGYTF
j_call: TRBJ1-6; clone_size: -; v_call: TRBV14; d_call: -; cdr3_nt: TGTGCCAGCAGCTTTACCCCAGGGAGTAGGAATTCACCCCTCCACTTT; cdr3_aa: CASSFTPGSRNSPLHF
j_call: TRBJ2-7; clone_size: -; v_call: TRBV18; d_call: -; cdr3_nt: TGTGCCAGCTCAAACGACCAGGGGCCGTACGAGCAGTACTTC; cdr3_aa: CASSNDQGPYEQYF
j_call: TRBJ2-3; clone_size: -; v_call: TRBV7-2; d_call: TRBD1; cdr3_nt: TGTGCCAGCAGCGCCCTCCGACAGGGGCGGACTAGCACAGATACGCAGTATTTT; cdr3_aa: CASSALRQGRTSTDTQYF
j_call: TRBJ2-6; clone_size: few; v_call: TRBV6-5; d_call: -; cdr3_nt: TGTGCCAGCAGGAGGCGGCACTCTGGGGCCAACGTCCTGACTTTC; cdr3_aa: CASRRRHSGANVLTF
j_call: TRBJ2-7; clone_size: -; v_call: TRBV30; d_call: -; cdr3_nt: TGTGCCTGGAGTGTAATCCACGGGCAGTACTTC; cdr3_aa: CAWSVIHGQYF
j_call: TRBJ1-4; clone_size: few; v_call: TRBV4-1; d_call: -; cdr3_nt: TGCGCCAGCAGCCGTGGGACCTCGGCAACTAATGAAAAACTGTTTTTT; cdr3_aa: CASSRGTSATNEKLFF
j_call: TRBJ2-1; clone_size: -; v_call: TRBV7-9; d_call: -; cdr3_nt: TGTGCCAGCAGCTTAGCGCAAAGTGGACACGGCAATGAGCAGTTCTTC; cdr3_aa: CASSLAQSGHGNEQFF
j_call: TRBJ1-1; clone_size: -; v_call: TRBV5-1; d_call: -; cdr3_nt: TGCGCCAGCAGCTTTTGGGAGAACACTGAAGCTTTCTTT; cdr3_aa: CASSFWENTEAFF
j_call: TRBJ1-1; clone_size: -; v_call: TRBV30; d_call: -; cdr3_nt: TGTGCCTGGAGTAGGGGGATCGACACTGAAGCTTTCTTT; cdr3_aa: CAWSRGIDTEAFF
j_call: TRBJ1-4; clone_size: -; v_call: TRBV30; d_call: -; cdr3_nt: TGTGCCTGGAGGGAGATACCTGCAACTGATGAAAAACTGTTTTTT; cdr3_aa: CAWREIPATDEKLFF
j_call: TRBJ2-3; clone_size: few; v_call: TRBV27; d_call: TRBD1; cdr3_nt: TGTGCCAGCAGTCGGGACAGGGGGCCACCTGATACGCAGTATTTT; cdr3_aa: CASSRDRGPPDTQYF
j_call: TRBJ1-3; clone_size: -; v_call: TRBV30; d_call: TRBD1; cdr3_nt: TGTGCCTGGAGTGGACCGACAGGGCACGGAAACACCATATATTTT; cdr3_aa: CAWSGPTGHGNTIYF
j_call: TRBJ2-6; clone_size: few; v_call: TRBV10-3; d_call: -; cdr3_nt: TGTGCCATCAGTGAGTGGGGTAACTCTGGGGCCAACGTCCTGACTTTC; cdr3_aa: CAISEWGNSGANVLTF
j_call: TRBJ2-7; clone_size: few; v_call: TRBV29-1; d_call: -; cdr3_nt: TGCAGCGTCGCGGACCGCCGCTACGAGCAGTACTTC; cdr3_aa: CSVADRRYEQYF
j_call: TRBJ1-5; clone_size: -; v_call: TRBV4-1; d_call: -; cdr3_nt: TGCGCCAGCAGCCAGGACACAGAAGTCAATCAGCCCCAGCATTTT; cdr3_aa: CASSQDTEVNQPQHF
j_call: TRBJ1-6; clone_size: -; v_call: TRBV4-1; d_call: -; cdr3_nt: TGCGCCAGCAGCCAAGTCATCAGGGCTCCTCCGGCCCTCCACTTT; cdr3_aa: CASSQVIRAPPALHF
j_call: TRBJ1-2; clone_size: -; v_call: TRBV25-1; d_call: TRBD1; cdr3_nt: TGTGCCAGCACAAGGACAGGGGCCTATGGCTACACCTTC; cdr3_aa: CASTRTGAYGYTF
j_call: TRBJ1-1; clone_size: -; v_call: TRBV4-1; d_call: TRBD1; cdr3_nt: TGCGCCAGCAGCCAAGAGTTTGGGACAGGGCCGACTTTCTTT; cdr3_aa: CASSQEFGTGPTFF
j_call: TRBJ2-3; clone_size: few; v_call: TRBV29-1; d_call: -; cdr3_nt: TGCAGCGTTGAGCTGGCGGGGGCCACAGATACGCAGTATTTT; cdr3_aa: CSVELAGATDTQYF
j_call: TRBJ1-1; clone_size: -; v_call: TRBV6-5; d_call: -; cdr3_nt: TGTGCCAGCATCCTCAGGGGCGAAGCTTTCTTT; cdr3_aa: CASILRGEAFF
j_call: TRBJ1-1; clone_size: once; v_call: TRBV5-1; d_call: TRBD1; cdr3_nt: TGCGCCAGCAGCAAACGAAACCAGGGGGCTACTGAAGCTTTCTTT; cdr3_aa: CASSKRNQGATEAFF
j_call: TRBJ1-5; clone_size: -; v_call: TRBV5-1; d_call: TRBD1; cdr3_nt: TGCGCCAGCAGCTTAGGGACAGGGTATCAGCCCCAGCATTTT; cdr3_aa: CASSLGTGYQPQHF
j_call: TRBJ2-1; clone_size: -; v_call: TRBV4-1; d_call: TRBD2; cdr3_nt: TGCGCCAGCAGCCAAGATGCGGGGGTGGAGTACAATGAGCAGTTCTTC; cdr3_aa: CASSQDAGVEYNEQFF
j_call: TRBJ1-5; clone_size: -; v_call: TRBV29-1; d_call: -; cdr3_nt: TGCAGCCCACCTAAAGCGACGGGGGAGGATCAGCCCCAGCATTTT; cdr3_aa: CSPPKATGEDQPQHF
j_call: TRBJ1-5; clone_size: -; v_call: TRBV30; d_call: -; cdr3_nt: TGTGCCTGGACAGGGGCAGGGGCAGGTCAGCCCCAGCATTTT; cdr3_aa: CAWTGAGAGQPQHF
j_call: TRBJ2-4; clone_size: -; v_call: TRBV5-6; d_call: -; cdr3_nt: TGTGCCAGCAGTTCTGACTCCACTAGAAACATTCAGTACTTC; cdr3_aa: CASSSDSTRNIQYF
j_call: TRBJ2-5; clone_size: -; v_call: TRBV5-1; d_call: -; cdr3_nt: TGCGCCAGCAGCTTGCCCGGCGGGTTTGAGACCCAGTACTTC; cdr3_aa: CASSLPGGFETQYF
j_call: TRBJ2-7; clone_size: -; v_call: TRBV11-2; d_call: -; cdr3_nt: TGTGCCAGCAGCCCCTCAGGCTACGAGCAGTACTTC; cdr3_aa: CASSPSGYEQYF
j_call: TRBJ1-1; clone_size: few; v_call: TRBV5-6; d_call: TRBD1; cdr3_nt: TGTGCCAGCAGTCCGGCAGGGGGACGGCGGAGCACTGAAGCTTTCTTT; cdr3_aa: CASSPAGGRRSTEAFF
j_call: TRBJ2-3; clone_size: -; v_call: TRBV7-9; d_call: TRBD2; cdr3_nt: TGTGCCAGCAGGCCAGGGACTAGCCGAGATACGCAGTATTTT; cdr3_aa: CASRPGTSRDTQYF
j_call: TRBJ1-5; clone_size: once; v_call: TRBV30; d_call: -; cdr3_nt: TGTGCCTGGAGCAATTATAGCAATCAGCCCCAGCATTTT; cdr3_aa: CAWSNYSNQPQHF
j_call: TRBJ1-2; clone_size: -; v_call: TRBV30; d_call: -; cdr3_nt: TGTGCCTGGAGCCCCCCAGGTCGAGGGGACTATGGCTACACCTTC; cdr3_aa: CAWSPPGRGDYGYTF
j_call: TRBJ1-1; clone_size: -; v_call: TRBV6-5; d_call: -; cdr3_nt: TGTGCCAGCAGCTATGGGACAGAAGCTTTCTTT; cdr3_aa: CASSYGTEAFF
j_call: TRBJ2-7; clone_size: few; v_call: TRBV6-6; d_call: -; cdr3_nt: TGTGCCAGCAGGGGTCGAGGGTTAGCATACGAGCAGTACTTC; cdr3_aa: CASRGRGLAYEQYF
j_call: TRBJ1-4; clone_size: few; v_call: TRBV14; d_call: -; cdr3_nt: TGTGCCAGCAGCCAACGAACAGGGAAGGGTGAAAAACTGTTTTTT; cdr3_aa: CASSQRTGKGEKLFF
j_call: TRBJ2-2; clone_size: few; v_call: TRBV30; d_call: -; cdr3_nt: TGTGCCGCCCCAACAGGGACCGCCAACACCGGGGAGCTGTTTTTT; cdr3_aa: CAAPTGTANTGELFF